These 28 T cell receptor beta chains were sequenced from one sample in a study of T-cell reconstitution after alpha-beta-depleted transplantation in children (TCRdb year 2016). The treatment or condition label, as the study defines it: allogeneic hematopoietic cell transplantation with graft depleted of TCRalphabeta T cells and CD19 B cells. Receptors were amplified or captured by PCR. Sequenced on an Illumina HiSeq 2500. TCR libraries were prepared with molecular barcoding, using unique molecular identifiers to normalize TCRbeta repertoire quantification. Using fastp trimming at Q25 and MiXCR clonotype assembly, TCRdb reanalyzed the public sequencing data and kept in-frame beta chains. Every entry covers one CDR3 protein and lists the most common genes and DNA from its rows. In all, the sample holds about 540,000 distinct CDR3 sequences, and about a quarter of those were seen once. The ten largest account for 36% of the sample.

The sequencing used PBMCs, collected before TCRalphabeta/CD19-depleted stem cell transplant. These receptors came from a boy younger than two with Wiskott-Aldrich syndrome, due to receive a stem cell transplant.

This clonotype has more than one count but fewer than ten. The V gene is TRBV10-3, the J gene TRBJ2-5; 7 nucleotides match TRBD2. Germline V gives CDR1 ENHRY, CDR2 SYGVKD. The CDR3 is made up of 14 amino acids. V dropped 3 bases and J dropped 3; count of bases not matched to a gene: 4. The CDR3 region is CAISEGLAEETQYF. The CDR3 DNA follows: TGTGCCATCAGTGAAGGGCTAGCGGAAGAGACCCAGTACTTC.

At least ten counts were recorded for this clonotype. The V and J genes are TRBV10-3 and TRBJ2-7; D uncertain. CDR1 ENHRY and CDR2 SYGVKD come from the germline V gene. The CDR3 loop spans 11 amino acids. V was clipped by 2 bases and J by 3 bases, with 2 bases between them. This chain's CDR3 is CAISERYEQYF. The CDR3 DNA sequence: TGTGCCATCAGTGAGCGCTACGAGCAGTACTTC.

V usage is TRBV12-3 or TRBV12-4 and J usage is TRBJ2-7; 12 bases match TRBD2. V shed 8 bases and J 12 bases; nucleotides not matched to a gene: 14. The CDR3 has 14 amino acids. The CDR3 sequence is CASHSGGLAGRRYF. In nucleotides, the CDR3 is TGTGCCAGCCACTCGGGCGGACTAGCGGGGCGTCGGTACTTC.

This clonotype was detected a few times. V usage is TRBV7-9 and J usage is TRBJ1-4; D is unclear. The CDR3 runs 15 residues. Germline values: CDR1 SEHNR, CDR2 FQNEAQ (reference sequence). V was clipped by 5 bases and J by 2 bases, with 12 bases between them. The CDR3 DNA is TGTGCCAGCAGCGCCCTGGGGTCGACTAATGAAAAACTGTTTTTT. As protein: CASSALGSTNEKLFF.

The chain is built from TRBV5-5 and TRBJ1-1, with TRBD1 matching over 8 bases. The CDR3 runs to 14 residues. CDR1 SGHKS and CDR2 YYEKEE come from the germline V gene (reference sequence). V gave up 5 bases and J gave up 1 base; unmatched junction bases: 4. The CDR3 coding sequence is TGTGCCAGCAGTGCGGGACAGGCGAACACTGAAGCTTTCTTT. Its translation: CASSAGQANTEAFF.

The chain joins TRBV11-1 to TRBJ2-3; TRBD2 agrees at 9 bases. The CDR3 is 18 residues long. The ends lost 7 bases at V and 1 base at J; junction bases unmatched: 15. CDR1 is SGHAT and CDR2 is FQDESV in the germline V gene (reference sequence). In DNA, the CDR3 is TGTGCCAGCAAGGCCGATGTTGGACTAGCGAGACGCACAGATACGCAGTATTTT. It codes for CASKADVGLARRTDTQYF.

The chain uses TRBV27 and TRBJ2-5; D may be TRBD1 (5 bases). The V and J ends lost 3 bases and 5 bases respectively, with 19 bases between them. The CDR3 spans 16 residues. CDR1 MNHEY and CDR2 SMNVEV come from the germline V gene (reference sequence). The CDR3 DNA sequence: TGTGCCAGCAGTTTTTCGAGGCAAAGCAGGGCTGAGACCCAGTACTTC. As protein: CASSFSRQSRAETQYF.

This clonotype was counted only a few times. V is TRBV5-1 and J is TRBJ2-7, with a tentative D call TRBD2 (6 bases). V was pared by 0 bases and J by 1 base, with 14 bases between. Germline loops: CDR1 SGHRS, CDR2 YFSETQ. The CDR3 has 16 residues. The CDR3 region is CASSLGLGGPSYEQYF. CDR3 in DNA: TGCGCCAGCAGCTTGGGGTTGGGAGGCCCTTCCTACGAGCAGTACTTC. Based on the CDR3 plus reference TRBV5-1 and TRBJ2-7, the full variable domain is KAGVTQTPRYLIKTRGQQVTLSCSPISGHRSVSWYQQTPGQGLQFLFEYFSETQRNKGNFPGRFSGRQFSNSRSEMNVSTLELGDSALYLCASSLGLGGPSYEQYFGPGTRLTVT.

The chain links TRBV7-9 to TRBJ2-1; no firm D call. The V end lost 5 bases, the J end lost 5 bases, and 10 bases lay between the germline ends. The CDR3 has 13 amino acids. The germline V gene has CDR1 SEHNR and CDR2 FQNEAQ (reference sequence). The CDR3 nucleotides are TGTGCCAGCAGCACTTACAGTGACAATGAGCAGTTCTTC. Residues: CASSTYSDNEQFF.

The chain couples TRBV5-1 to TRBJ1-2, with 7 bases aligning to TRBD1. From germline, CDR1 is SGHRS and CDR2 YFSETQ. V lost 2 bases to trimming and J lost 4 bases; unmatched junction nucleotides: 5. This CDR3 has 14 amino acids. CDR3 DNA sequence: TGCGCCAGCAGCTTTGACAGGGCGGGCTATGGCTACACCTTC. Encoded protein: CASSFDRAGYGYTF.

This clonotype has only a few counts. The chain couples TRBV20-1 to TRBJ2-7, with D possibly being TRBD1 (6 bases). Germline V CDR1 and CDR2: DFQATT, SNEGSKA (reference sequence). The CDR3 is 13 residues long. V was pared by 6 bases and J by 2 bases, with 14 bases between. The CDR3 reads CSATGHSAYEQYF. As DNA, the CDR3 is TGCAGTGCAACGGGACACTCGGCCTACGAGCAGTACTTC.

The V and J genes are TRBV6-1 and TRBJ2-1; 10 nucleotides match TRBD2. CDR1 is MNHNS, CDR2 SASEGT, per germline. This CDR3 is 15 amino acids long. V shed 5 bases, J shed 8 bases, and the junction held 9 bases outside the gene matches. The CDR3 bases are TGTGCCAGCAGTCTTTCTAGCGGGAGAACGGATGAGCAGTTCTTC. Its translation is CASSLSSGRTDEQFF.

In this sample, this clonotype turned up a few times. Here the CDR3 DNA reads TGCGCCAGCAGCTTGGTGCCTTCGGGCAACCAAGAGACCCAGTACTTC. This codes for CASSLVPSGNQETQYF. The rearrangement joins TRBV5-1 to TRBJ2-5; unclear D gene. Germline lookup yields CDR1 SGHRS and CDR2 YFSETQ. The CDR3 has 16 amino acids. V was pared by 0 bases and J by 0 bases, with 12 bases between.

This rearrangement joins TRBV28 to TRBJ2-7; the match to TRBD1 covers 9 bases. The CDR3 totals 16 residues. The V and J ends lost 4 bases and 2 bases, in that order; junction bases with no gene match: 9. Germline CDR1 and CDR2: MDHEN and SYDVKM. This CDR3 reads CASSSPGTGLTYEQYF. Here the CDR3 DNA reads TGTGCCAGCAGTTCTCCCGGGACAGGGCTCACCTACGAGCAGTACTTC.

This clonotype was recorded a few times. V and J are TRBV10-3 and TRBJ2-3; D remains unclear. Germline V CDR1 and CDR2: ENHRY, SYGVKD. V was pared by 3 bases and J by 0 bases, with 10 bases between. The CDR3 consists of 15 residues. The CDR3 reads CAISEPGASTDTQYF. The CDR3, as DNA: TGTGCCATCAGTGAACCAGGTGCTAGCACAGATACGCAGTATTTT.

This chain uses TRBV24-1 with TRBJ1-5, with a possible D match to TRBD1 (6 bases). V dropped 5 bases and J dropped 1 base, with 8 bases sitting between them. CDR1 and CDR2 (germline): KGHDR, SFDVKD. The CDR3 is 14 residues long. The CDR3 DNA reads TGTGCCACCAGTGTCGGACAGAGCAATCAGCCCCAGCATTTT. It yields the protein CATSVGQSNQPQHF.

This clonotype was observed a few times. The chain uses TRBV25-1 and TRBJ2-7; TRBD2 aligns across 8 bases. The CDR3 has 15 residues. Germline V CDR1 and CDR2: MGHDK, SYGVNS. Trimming cost V 5 bases and J 0 bases; bases outside gene matches: 6. This CDR3 reads CASSPRGGGSYEQYF. CDR3 bases: TGTGCCAGCAGTCCCCGGGGGGGCGGCTCCTACGAGCAGTACTTC.

This chain joins TRBV5-1 and TRBJ2-7; D uncertain. Germline V gives CDR1 SGHRS, CDR2 YFSETQ. Between the trimmed V and J ends, which lost 0 bases and 3 bases, there was a span of 10 bases. This CDR3 comprises 14 residues. CDR3 loop: CASSLGAADYEQYF. Written as DNA, the CDR3 is TGCGCCAGCAGCTTGGGGGCAGCTGACTACGAGCAGTACTTC.

This chain joins TRBV29-1 and TRBJ2-3; D possibly uses TRBD1 or TRBD2 (5 bases each). This CDR3 comprises 13 residues. Deletions cut 4 bases from V and 5 bases from J, with 13 bases between. Germline lookup yields CDR1 SQVTM and CDR2 ANQGSEA. The CDR3 sequence: CSVGGALRDTQYF. Here the CDR3 DNA reads TGCAGCGTTGGAGGGGCGTTAAGAGATACGCAGTATTTT.

This chain connects TRBV3-1 to TRBJ1-1; 9 bases map to TRBD1. The CDR3 consists of 15 residues. The V gene's germline CDR1 is LGHDT and CDR2 YNNKEL (reference sequence). V trimming: 1 base; J trimming: 9 bases; junction bases outside the gene matches: 9. CDR3 sequence (DNA): TGTGCCAGCAGCCAAGGGACAGGGGAATTCGGAAAAGCTTTCTTT. Translated, it gives CASSQGTGEFGKAFF.

This clonotype was counted a few times. The chain combines TRBV20-1 with TRBJ1-3; 10 bases match TRBD1. The germline gives CDR1 DFQATT, CDR2 SNEGSKA (reference sequence). Trimming removed 2 bases from V and 1 base from J; junction bases left unmatched: 2. The CDR3 extends over 15 amino acids. CDR3 DNA sequence: TGCAGTGCTAGATGGGGACAGGGGTCTGGAAACACCATATATTTT. Amino acid sequence: CSARWGQGSGNTIYF.

This clonotype was detected a few times. The V and J genes are TRBV18 and TRBJ2-4; 9 nucleotides align to TRBD1. Germline-derived CDR1 and CDR2 are KGHSH and LQKENI. Trimming at V came to 4 bases and at J to 7 bases, leaving 8 bases not matched to a gene. The CDR3 extends over 15 amino acids. CDR3 protein: CASSLTTGGRNIQYF. DNA of the CDR3: TGTGCCAGCTCACTAACTACAGGGGGCCGTAACATTCAGTACTTC.

The rearrangement links TRBV29-1 to TRBJ2-2; 13 bases match TRBD2. The CDR3 extends over 17 amino acids. Germline CDR1 and CDR2: SQVTM and ANQGSEA. Trimming took 0 bases from V and 4 from J; bases not matched to a gene: 5. The CDR3 sequence is CSVEDRGLAGVTGELFF. The CDR3, as DNA: TGCAGCGTTGAAGATCGCGGACTAGCGGGAGTCACCGGGGAGCTGTTTTTT.

The sample holds a few counts of this clonotype. The chain is built from TRBV12-3 or TRBV12-4 and TRBJ1-4; D remains unclear. The CDR3 runs 14 residues. The V end lost 6 bases, the J end lost 3 bases, and 11 bases lay between the germline ends. The CDR3 region has the DNA TGTGCCAGCAGCCTCGGTGAGGCTAATGAAAAACTGTTTTTT. Its protein product is CASSLGEANEKLFF.

There are many counts of this clonotype. This chain connects TRBV20-1 to TRBJ1-1; tentative D call: TRBD1 (6 bases). Germline loops: CDR1 DFQATT, CDR2 SNEGSKA (reference sequence). The CDR3 runs to 13 residues. V lost 0 bases, J lost 3 bases, and 8 bases lay in between. CDR3: CSARDEGDTEAFF. The CDR3 DNA reads TGCAGTGCTAGAGATGAGGGGGACACTGAAGCTTTCTTT.

This clonotype was observed a few times. V and J are TRBV7-2 and TRBJ1-3; D not certain. Germline V gene sequence: CDR1 SGHTA, CDR2 FQGNSA. CDR3 length: 15 residues. V was shortened by 1 base and J by 0 bases, with 7 bases between the two germline ends. The CDR3 loop is CASSLEGLSGNTIYF. The CDR3 DNA reads as TGTGCCAGCAGCTTAGAGGGCCTCTCTGGAAACACCATATATTTT.

This clonotype was seen only a few times. V is TRBV20-1 and J is TRBJ2-3; 7 nucleotides line up with TRBD2. The germline CDR1 and CDR2 sequences are DFQATT and SNEGSKA (reference sequence). V lost 6 bases to trimming and J lost 5 bases; unmatched junction nucleotides: 5. This CDR3 has 12 residues. CDR3 residues: CSAIAGEDTQYF. CDR3 DNA: TGCAGTGCCATCGCGGGAGAAGATACGCAGTATTTT.

This clonotype was seen a handful of times. This chain links TRBV20-1 with TRBJ2-1; no clear D. V was clipped by 5 bases and J by 9 bases, with 8 bases between them. Germline V lookup: CDR1 DFQATT, CDR2 SNEGSKA (reference sequence). The CDR3 runs 10 residues. CDR3 protein: CSAPGPEQFF. For the CDR3, the DNA is TGCAGTGCTCCCGGTCCTGAGCAGTTCTTC.